The rows below give T cell receptor beta chains drawn from one sample of a study of identical twins. MiXCR, run by TCRdb on the 5' RACE reads, gives a single entry per CDR3 protein. This table holds approximately 240,000 distinct CDR3 sequences, over 12% found once. Sequences were obtained from memory (CD45RO+) T cells sorted from blood. The receptor set was obtained from a woman in her late teens or twenties in good health. CDR3s include the opening cysteine and the closing phenylalanine or tryptophan. D genes are given only for firm matches. Not every row has a clone size; where given, it reads once, few, many or a size class.

j_gene | abundance | d_gene | v_gene | CDR3nt | CDR3aa
TRBJ2-7 | . | TRBD2 | TRBV3-1 | TGTGCCAGCAGCTCAAGGGGAGGGGACGAGCAGTACTTC | CASSSRGGDEQYF
TRBJ2-7 | few | TRBD2 | TRBV20-1 | TGCAGTGCTAGCGGACTAGCGGGTTCCTCGGAGCAGTACTTC | CSASGLAGSSEQYF
TRBJ2-5 | few | TRBD1 | TRBV20-1 | TGCAGTGCTTACAGGGGGCAAGAGACCCAGTACTTC | CSAYRGQETQYF
TRBJ1-5 | . | . | TRBV4-1 | TGCGCCAGCAGCCCTCAGGAAACACCTAATCAGCCCCAGCATTTT | CASSPQETPNQPQHF
TRBJ2-7 | . | TRBD2 | TRBV18 | TGTGCCAGCTCACCTCGCCGACCTAGCGGATTTTCCTACGAGCAGTACTTC | CASSPRRPSGFSYEQYF
TRBJ1-2 | few | . | TRBV6-5 | TGTGCCAGCAGTTTAGGGTCCCCGGGGAACTATGGCTACACCTTC | CASSLGSPGNYGYTF
TRBJ1-5 | . | . | TRBV5-5 | TGTGCCAGCAGTTCGGACGGATTCCGACTAGGCAATCAGCCCCAGCATTTT | CASSSDGFRLGNQPQHF
TRBJ2-3 | . | . | TRBV9 | TGTGCCAGCAGCCTAGGGGGGAGACTTACAGATACGCAGTATTTT | CASSLGGRLTDTQYF
TRBJ2-7 | . | . | TRBV6-2/TRBV6-3 | TGTGCCAGCATTCCCATCCCGAGCTCCTACGAGCAGTACTTC | CASIPIPSSYEQYF
TRBJ2-1 | many | . | TRBV12-3/TRBV12-4 | TGTGCCAGCACCCTTACCCTTAATAATGAGCAGTTCTTC | CASTLTLNNEQFF
TRBJ1-2 | . | . | TRBV6-2/TRBV6-3 | TGTGCCAGCAGTTACAGGGTACACAGTGGCTACACCTTC | CASSYRVHSGYTF
TRBJ2-1 | few | TRBD1 | TRBV12-3/TRBV12-4 | TGTGCCAGCAGTTCATCGACAGGGGATGAGCAGTTCTTC | CASSSSTGDEQFF
TRBJ2-6 | . | . | TRBV12-3/TRBV12-4 | TGTGCCAGCAGCTATCACAGCTCTGGGGCCAACGTCCTGACTTTC | CASSYHSSGANVLTF
TRBJ1-1 | many | TRBD1 | TRBV11-1 | TGTGCCAGCAGCGTACTAGTGACAGGGGGCGGCACTGAAGCTTTCTTT | CASSVLVTGGGTEAFF
TRBJ2-3 | few | . | TRBV5-6 | TGTGCCAGCAGCTCGGAAGGGAACAGCACAGATACGCAGTATTTT | CASSSEGNSTDTQYF
TRBJ2-5 | few | . | TRBV7-2 | TGTGCCAGCAGGACAGACCAAGAGACCCAGTACTTC | CASRTDQETQYF
TRBJ2-1 | few | . | TRBV20-1 | TGCAGTGCTGTGAAAGGGAACAATGAGCAGTTCTTC | CSAVKGNNEQFF
TRBJ1-2 | . | TRBD1 | TRBV4-3 | TGCGCCAGCAGCCAAGACGACAGGGTTGACTATGGCTACACCTTC | CASSQDDRVDYGYTF
TRBJ1-3 | . | . | TRBV7-6 | TGTGCCAGCAGCTTAATGTGGAACCGCTTCTCTGGAAACACCATATATTTT | CASSLMWNRFSGNTIYF
TRBJ2-7 | few | TRBD1 | TRBV4-2 | TGTGCCAGCAGCCTAACGGGACAGGGCACCTACGAGCAGTACTTC | CASSLTGQGTYEQYF
TRBJ2-1 | . | TRBD2 | TRBV2 | TGTGCCAGCAGTGATTTGGCGGGAGGCGCGAAGTCCTACAATGAGCAGTTCTTC | CASSDLAGGAKSYNEQFF
TRBJ1-2 | . | . | TRBV10-3 | TGTGCCATCACGGCAAGACAGGCAAGCGCTAACTATGGCTACACCTTC | CAITARQASANYGYTF
TRBJ2-1 | few | . | TRBV6-2/TRBV6-3 | TGTGCCAGCAGTTACTCGATCTGGAGCGGAAGCTCCTACAATGAGCAGTTCTTC | CASSYSIWSGSSYNEQFF
TRBJ2-1 | few | . | TRBV20-1 | TGCAGTGCTAGAGGTAGCAATGAGCAGTTCTTC | CSARGSNEQFF
TRBJ2-2 | few | . | TRBV7-9 | TGTGCCAGCAGTCCCCAGTCCCTAGCCTCAACCGGGGAGCTGTTTTTT | CASSPQSLASTGELFF
TRBJ2-3 | . | TRBD2 | TRBV7-8 | TGTGCCAGCAGCTTCCTAGCGGGAGAAACAGATACGCAGTATTTT | CASSFLAGETDTQYF
TRBJ2-1 | few | TRBD2 | TRBV20-1 | TGCAGTGCTAGAGATTGGACGGCGGGGGGGCTGAATGAGCAGTTCTTC | CSARDWTAGGLNEQFF
TRBJ1-2 | few | . | TRBV7-9 | TGTGCCAGCAGCTCTGGGACCCCAAAAGGCGATGGCTACACCTTC | CASSSGTPKGDGYTF
TRBJ1-6 | many | . | TRBV12-3/TRBV12-4 | TGTGCCAGCAGACGCCCGGAACATAATTCACCCCTCCACTTT | CASRRPEHNSPLHF
TRBJ2-7 | many | . | TRBV7-7 | TGTGCTAGCAGCTTAGACACGGGGAACTACGAGCAGTACTTC | CASSLDTGNYEQYF
TRBJ1-2 | . | . | TRBV11-2 | TGTGCCAGCAGCCCGGGACTGGGCAATGGCTACACCTTC | CASSPGLGNGYTF
TRBJ1-2 | . | . | TRBV20-1 | TGCAGTGCTAGAGTGTCAGAATCGTATGGCTACACCTTC | CSARVSESYGYTF
TRBJ2-6 | . | . | TRBV27 | TGTGCCAGCAGTCCTCGGTCAGGGTCCCTCCCTGGGGCCAACGTCCTGACTTTC | CASSPRSGSLPGANVLTF
TRBJ1-1 | few | TRBD1 | TRBV19 | TGTGCCAGTACCACGAGGACAGGGATGAACACTGAAGCTTTCTTT | CASTTRTGMNTEAFF
TRBJ2-7 | . | TRBD1 | TRBV29-1 | TGCAGCGTCCGACCGGGACAGGGGGAGCACGAGCAGTACTTC | CSVRPGQGEHEQYF
TRBJ2-7 | few | TRBD2 | TRBV5-1 | TGCGCCAGCAGCGCCACCGGGACTAAATCCTACGAGCAGTACTTC | CASSATGTKSYEQYF
TRBJ2-7 | few | . | TRBV7-6 | TGTGCCAGCAGCGCAGCACAGGGATCGTACGAGCAGTACTTC | CASSAAQGSYEQYF
TRBJ1-1 | few | . | TRBV5-1 | TGCGCCAGCAGCTTGATTGGGGGGGACACTGAAGCTTTCTTT | CASSLIGGDTEAFF
TRBJ1-2 | . | . | TRBV2 | TGTGCCAGCAGTGAGGGGACTTCACTCGGGTATGGCTACACCTTC | CASSEGTSLGYGYTF
TRBJ2-7 | . | TRBD2 | TRBV5-4 | TGTGCCAGCAGCCCCGAAGCGGGGGTCACCTACGAGCAGTACTTC | CASSPEAGVTYEQYF
TRBJ2-2 | many | . | TRBV2 | TGTGCCTCACGCGGAGCGAACACCGGGGAGCTGTTTTTT | CASRGANTGELFF
TRBJ2-7 | . | . | TRBV20-1 | TGCAGTGCTAGGGGAAATGCCTACGAGCAGTACTTC | CSARGNAYEQYF
TRBJ2-7 | few | . | TRBV5-1 | TGCGCCAGCTGGCAGGTTGGGGTCGGCGAGCAGTACTTC | CASWQVGVGEQYF
TRBJ2-1 | many | . | TRBV4-3 | TGCGCCAGCAGCCAAGATCGGGTTTATGAGCAGTTCTTC | CASSQDRVYEQFF
TRBJ1-1 | . | . | TRBV6-5 | TGTGCCAGCAGTTACTTCTCTTCGCAGGGTGAAGCTTTCTTT | CASSYFSSQGEAFF
TRBJ1-1 | . | TRBD1 | TRBV6-5 | TGTGCCAGCAGCTCTCGGGACAGGGCTGCTTTCTTT | CASSSRDRAAFF
TRBJ1-3 | . | TRBD1 | TRBV5-1 | TGCGCCAGCAGCATGGGACAGAGCTCTGGAAACACCATATATTTT | CASSMGQSSGNTIYF
TRBJ2-1 | few | . | TRBV11-2 | TGTGCCAGCAGCTTTGACAGCTACAATGAGCAGTTCTTC | CASSFDSYNEQFF
TRBJ1-5 | . | TRBD1 | TRBV4-3 | TGCGCCAGCAGCCAAGAATTCAGGGGGCGCTTTTCGAGTCAGCCCCAGCATTTT | CASSQEFRGRFSSQPQHF